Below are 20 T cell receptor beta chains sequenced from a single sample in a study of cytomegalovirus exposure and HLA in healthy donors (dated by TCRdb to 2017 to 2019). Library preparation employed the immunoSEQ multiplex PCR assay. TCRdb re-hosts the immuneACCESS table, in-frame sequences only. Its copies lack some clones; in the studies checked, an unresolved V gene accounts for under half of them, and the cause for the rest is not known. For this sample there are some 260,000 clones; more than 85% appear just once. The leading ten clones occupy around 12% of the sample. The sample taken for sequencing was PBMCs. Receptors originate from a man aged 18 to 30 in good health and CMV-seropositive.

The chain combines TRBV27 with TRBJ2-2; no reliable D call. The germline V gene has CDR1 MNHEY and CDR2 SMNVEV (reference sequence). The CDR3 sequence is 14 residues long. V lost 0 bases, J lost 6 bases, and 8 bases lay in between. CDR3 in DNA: TGTGCCAGCAGTTTATCGTTCGAGGCCGGGGAGCTGTTTTTT. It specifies CASSLSFEAGELFF.

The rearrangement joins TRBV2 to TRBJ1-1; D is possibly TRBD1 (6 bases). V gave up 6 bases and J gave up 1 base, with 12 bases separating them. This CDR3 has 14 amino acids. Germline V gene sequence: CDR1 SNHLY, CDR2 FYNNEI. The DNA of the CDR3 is TGTGCCAGCAGCCTGACAGGCGGGAACACTGAAGCTTTCTTT. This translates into CASSLTGGNTEAFF. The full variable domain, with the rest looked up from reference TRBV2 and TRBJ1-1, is EPEVTQTPSHQVTQMGQEVILRCVPISNHLYFYWYRQILGQKVEFLVSFYNNEISEKSEIFDDQFSVERPDGSNFTLKIRSTKLEDSAMYFCASSLTGGNTEAFFGQGTRLTVV.

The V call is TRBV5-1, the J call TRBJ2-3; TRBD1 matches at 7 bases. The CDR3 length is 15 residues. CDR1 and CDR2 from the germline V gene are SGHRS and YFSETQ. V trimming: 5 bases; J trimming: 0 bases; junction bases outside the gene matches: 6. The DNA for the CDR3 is TGCGCCAGCAGGACGACAGGGTCCAGCACAGATACGCAGTATTTT. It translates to CASRTTGSSTDTQYF.

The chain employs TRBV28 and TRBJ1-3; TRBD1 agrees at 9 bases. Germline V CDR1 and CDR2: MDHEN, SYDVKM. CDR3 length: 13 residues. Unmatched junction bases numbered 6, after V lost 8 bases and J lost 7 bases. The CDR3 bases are TGTGCCAGCGGAACAGGGGGCCTTAACACCATATATTTT. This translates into CASGTGGLNTIYF.

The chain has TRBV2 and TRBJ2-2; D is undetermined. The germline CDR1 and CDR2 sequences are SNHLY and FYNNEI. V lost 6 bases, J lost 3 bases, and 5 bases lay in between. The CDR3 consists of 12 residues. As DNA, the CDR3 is TGTGCCAGCAGCTTATACACCGGGGAGCTGTTTTTT. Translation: CASSLYTGELFF.

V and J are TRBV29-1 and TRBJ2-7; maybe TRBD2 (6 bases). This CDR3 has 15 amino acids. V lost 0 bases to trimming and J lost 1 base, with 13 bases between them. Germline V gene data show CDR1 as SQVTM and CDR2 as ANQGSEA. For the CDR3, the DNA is TGCAGCGTTGAAGATGCAATCGGAGGGTCCTACGAGCAGTACTTC. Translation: CSVEDAIGGSYEQYF.

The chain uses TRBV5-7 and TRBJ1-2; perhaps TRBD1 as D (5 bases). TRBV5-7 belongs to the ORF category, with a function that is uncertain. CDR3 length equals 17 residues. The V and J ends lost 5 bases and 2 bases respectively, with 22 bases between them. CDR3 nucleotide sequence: TGTGCCAGCAGGTGGGGCGACAGTAACCCTTCGAACTATGGCTACACCTTC. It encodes CASRWGDSNPSNYGYTF.

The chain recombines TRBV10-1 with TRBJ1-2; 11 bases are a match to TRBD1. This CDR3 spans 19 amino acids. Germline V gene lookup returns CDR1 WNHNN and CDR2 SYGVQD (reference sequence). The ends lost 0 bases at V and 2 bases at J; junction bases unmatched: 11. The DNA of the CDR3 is TGCGCCAGCAGTGAGTCGACCGTCTGTGGGACAGGGGGAAACTATGGCTACACCTTC. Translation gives CASSESTVCGTGGNYGYTF.

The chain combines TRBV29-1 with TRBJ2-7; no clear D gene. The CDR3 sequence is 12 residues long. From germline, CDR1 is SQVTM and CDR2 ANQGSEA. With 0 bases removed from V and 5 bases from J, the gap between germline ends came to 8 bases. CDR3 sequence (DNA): TGCAGCGTTGAAGATTGGGCCGACGAGCAGTACTTC. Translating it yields CSVEDWADEQYF.

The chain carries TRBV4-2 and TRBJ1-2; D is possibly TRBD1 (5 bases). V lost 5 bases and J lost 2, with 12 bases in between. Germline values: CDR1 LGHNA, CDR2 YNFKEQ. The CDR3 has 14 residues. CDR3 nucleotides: TGTGCCAGCAGCGGTGGACACGTCAACTATGGCTACACCTTC. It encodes CASSGGHVNYGYTF.

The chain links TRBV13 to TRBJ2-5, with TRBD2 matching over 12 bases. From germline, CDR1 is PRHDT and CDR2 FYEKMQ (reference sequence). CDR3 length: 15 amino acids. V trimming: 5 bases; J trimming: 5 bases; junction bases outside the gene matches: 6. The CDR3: CASSKLAGGGETQYF. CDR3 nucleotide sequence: TGTGCCAGCAGCAAACTAGCGGGAGGCGGTGAGACCCAGTACTTC.

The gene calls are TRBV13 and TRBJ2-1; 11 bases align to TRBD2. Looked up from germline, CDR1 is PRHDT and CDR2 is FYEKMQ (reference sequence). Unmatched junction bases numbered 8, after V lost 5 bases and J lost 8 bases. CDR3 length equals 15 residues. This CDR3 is CASSVTSGSSDEQFF. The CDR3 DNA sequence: TGTGCCAGCAGCGTAACTAGCGGGAGTAGTGATGAGCAGTTCTTC. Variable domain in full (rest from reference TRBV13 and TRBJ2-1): AAGVIQSPRHLIKEKRETATLKCYPIPRHDTVYWYQQGPGQDPQFLISFYEKMQSDKGSIPDRFSAQQFSDYHSELNMSSLELGDSALYFCASSVTSGSSDEQFFGPGTRLTVL.

The CDR3 coding sequence is TGTGCCAGCAGCGGGGACAGTGAAAAACTGTTTTTT. Translating gives CASSGDSEKLFF. The V call is TRBV28, the J call TRBJ1-4, with 7 bases lining up with TRBD1. The CDR3 is made up of 12 amino acids. Germline CDR1 and CDR2: MDHEN and SYDVKM. The junction had 2 bases not matched to a gene; V was cut back by 6 bases and J by 7 bases.

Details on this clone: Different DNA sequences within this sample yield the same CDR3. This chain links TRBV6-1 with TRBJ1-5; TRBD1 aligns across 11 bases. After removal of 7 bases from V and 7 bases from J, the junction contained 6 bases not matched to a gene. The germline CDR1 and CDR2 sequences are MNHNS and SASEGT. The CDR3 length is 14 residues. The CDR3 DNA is TGTGCCAGCACCAGGACAGGGGGCCGCCAGCCCCAGCATTTT. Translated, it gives CASTRTGGRQPQHF.

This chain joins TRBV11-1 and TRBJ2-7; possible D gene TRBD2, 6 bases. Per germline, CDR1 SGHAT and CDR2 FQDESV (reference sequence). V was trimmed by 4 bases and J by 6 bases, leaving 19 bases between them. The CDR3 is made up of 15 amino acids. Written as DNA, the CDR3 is TGTGCCAGCAGCTGGGGGACCTCCTGGGACTCCGAGCAGTACTTC. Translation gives CASSWGTSWDSEQYF. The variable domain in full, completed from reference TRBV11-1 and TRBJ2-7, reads EAEVAQSPRYKITEKSQAVAFWCDPISGHATLYWYRQILGQGPELLVQFQDESVVDDSQLPKDRFSAERLKGVDSTLKIQPAELGDSAMYLCASSWGTSWDSEQYFGPGTRLTVT.

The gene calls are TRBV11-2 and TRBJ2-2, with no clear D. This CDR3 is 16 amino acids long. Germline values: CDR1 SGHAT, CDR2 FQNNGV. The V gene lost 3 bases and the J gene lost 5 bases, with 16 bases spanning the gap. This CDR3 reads CASSFLGSARTGELFF. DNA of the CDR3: TGTGCCAGCAGCTTCTTAGGGTCTGCGCGGACCGGGGAGCTGTTTTTT. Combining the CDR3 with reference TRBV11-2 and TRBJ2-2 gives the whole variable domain EAGVAQSPRYKIIEKRQSVAFWCNPISGHATLYWYQQILGQGPKLLIQFQNNGVVDDSQLPKDRFSAERLKGVDSTLKIQPAKLEDSAVYLCASSFLGSARTGELFFGEGSRLTVL.

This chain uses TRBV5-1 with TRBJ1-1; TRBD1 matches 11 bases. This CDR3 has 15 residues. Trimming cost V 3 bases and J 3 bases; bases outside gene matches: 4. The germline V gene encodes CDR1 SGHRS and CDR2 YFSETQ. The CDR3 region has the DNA TGCGCCAGCAGCTGGACAGGGGGCTCGTACACTGAAGCTTTCTTT. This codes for CASSWTGGSYTEAFF.

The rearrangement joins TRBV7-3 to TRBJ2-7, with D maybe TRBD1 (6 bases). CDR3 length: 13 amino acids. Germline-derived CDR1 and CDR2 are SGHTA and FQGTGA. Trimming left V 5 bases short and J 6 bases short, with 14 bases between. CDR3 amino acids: CASSPPSDSEQYF. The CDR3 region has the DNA TGTGCCAGCAGCCCCCCTTCGGACAGCGAGCAGTACTTC.

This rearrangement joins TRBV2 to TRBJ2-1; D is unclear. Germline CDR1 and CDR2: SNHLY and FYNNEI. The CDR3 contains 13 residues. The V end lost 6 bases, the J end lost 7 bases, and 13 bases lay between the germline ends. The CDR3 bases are TGTGCCAGCAGAACGGAGCCAAGTAATGAGCAGTTCTTC. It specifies CASRTEPSNEQFF.

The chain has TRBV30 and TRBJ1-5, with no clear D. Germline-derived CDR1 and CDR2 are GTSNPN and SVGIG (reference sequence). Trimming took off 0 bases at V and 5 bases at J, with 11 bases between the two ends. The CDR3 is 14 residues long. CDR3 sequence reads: CAWSVTQVDQPQHF. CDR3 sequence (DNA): TGTGCCTGGAGTGTAACGCAGGTAGATCAGCCCCAGCATTTT.